This TCR beta chain comes out of a study of T cell responses to AZD1222 COVID-19 vaccine. Broader study findings: Spike-spanning, vaccine-associated CD4 TCRs were dominant at 160-218 and 743-854.

Produced via immunoSEQ multiplex PCR; TCRdb's table is partial and in-frame only. Of tens of thousands of clones listed, around nine tenths are singletons. Note on this clone: As yet, its antigen is unknown.

Germline lookup yields CDR1 KGHSH and CDR2 LQKENI. This CDR3 is 13 amino acids long. V was trimmed by 2 bases and J by 7 bases, leaving 9 bases between them. The receptor was derived from an adult in good health. The V call is TRBV18, the J call TRBJ1-5; D gene unclear. The material was peripheral blood, obtained on day 0 of AZD1222 vaccination. CDR3: CASSPGERQPQHF. For the CDR3, the DNA is TGTGCCAGCTCACCAGGGGAACGGCAGCCCCAGCATTTT.